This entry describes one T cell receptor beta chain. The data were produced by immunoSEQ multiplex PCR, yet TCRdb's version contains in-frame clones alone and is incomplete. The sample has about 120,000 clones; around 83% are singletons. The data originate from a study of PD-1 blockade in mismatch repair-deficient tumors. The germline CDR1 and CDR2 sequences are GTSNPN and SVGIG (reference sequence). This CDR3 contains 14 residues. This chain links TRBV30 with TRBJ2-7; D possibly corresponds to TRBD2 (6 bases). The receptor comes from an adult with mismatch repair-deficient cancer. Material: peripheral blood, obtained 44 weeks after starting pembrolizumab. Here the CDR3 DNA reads TGTGCTTGGGAAATGGGGGGTCGTACCTACGAGCAGTACTTC. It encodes CAWEMGGRTYEQYF.